The sequence of this T cell receptor (beta chain) was determined in a study of T cells in Graves' hyperthyroidism and ophthalmopathy. Points from the study as a whole: Ophthalmopathy prediction by the model preceded onset by a median roughly 6.3 months. Blood shared most expanded thyroid clonotypes above 0.001.

About this clonotype itself: Antigen: not known.

Diagnosis rested on symptoms, serum thyroxine and TRAb, thyroid ultrasound, and orbital computed tomography. CDR3 length: 14 amino acids. Germline V gene lookup returns CDR1 DFQATT and CDR2 SNEGSKA (reference sequence). Trimming at V came to 6 bases and at J to 2 bases, leaving 9 bases not matched to a gene. Amplified regions were TCR beta CDR3 sequences from RNA transcripts. The study used the HTBI primer set for a first-round RT-PCR of the TCR CDR3. TCRdb processed the multiplex PCR reads anew with MiXCR; each CDR3 protein has one entry. The table includes under 40,000 distinct CDR3 sequences, roughly half detected once.

The receptor was isolated from a man aged 40-50 years with Graves' ophthalmopathy. The sample comprised blood. V and J are TRBV20-1 and TRBJ2-7, with TRBD2 matching over 8 bases. CDR3 residues: CSAESGSDPYEQYF. DNA of the CDR3: TGCAGTGCAGAGAGCGGGAGTGATCCCTACGAGCAGTACTTC.